A single sample gave rise to the 30 T cell receptor beta chains below, sequenced in a study of lymphopenia after photon versus proton radiotherapy. Some clones are missing from TCRdb's copy, which holds only in-frame ones; the method was immunoSEQ multiplex PCR. This repertoire shows 65,000 or so clones, approximately 86% found once; its top ten account for 10% to 15%. The material was peripheral blood, obtained from a patient treated with proton-based radiotherapy. All receptors derive from a man of 80 years or more with esophageal cancer.

J is TRBJ2-3 and V is TRBV14, with 7 bases lining up with TRBD1. V shed 3 bases and J 10 bases; nucleotides not matched to a gene: 10. Germline CDR1 SGHDN, CDR2 FVKESK. The CDR3 has 14 residues. This CDR3 is CASSQTRYRGSQYF. As DNA, the CDR3 is TGTGCCAGCAGCCAGACCCGGTACAGGGGATCGCAGTATTTT. Complete variable domain (other parts from reference TRBV14 and TRBJ2-3): EAGVTQFPSHSVIEKGQTVTLRCDPISGHDNLYWYRRVMGKEIKFLLHFVKESKQDESGMPNNRFLAERTGGTYSTLKVQPAELEDSGVYFCASSQTRYRGSQYFGPGTRLTVL.

V is TRBV2 and J is TRBJ1-5; perhaps TRBD1 as D (5 bases). V was shortened by 7 bases and J by 8 bases, with 15 bases between the two germline ends. Germline-derived CDR1 and CDR2 are SNHLY and FYNNEI. The CDR3 length is 13 residues. The chain's CDR3 is CASTGGGLEPQHF. CDR3 nucleotide sequence: TGTGCCAGCACCGGGGGGGGGTTGGAGCCCCAGCATTTT. Complete variable domain (other parts from reference TRBV2 and TRBJ1-5): EPEVTQTPSHQVTQMGQEVILRCVPISNHLYFYWYRQILGQKVEFLVSFYNNEISEKSEIFDDQFSVERPDGSNFTLKIRSTKLEDSAMYFCASTGGGLEPQHFGDGTRLSIL.

The chain is built from TRBV19 and TRBJ2-1, with TRBD2 identical over 8 bases. Germline CDR1 is LNHDA and CDR2 is SQIVND (reference sequence). V trimming: 9 bases; J trimming: 5 bases; junction bases outside the gene matches: 6. The CDR3 is 13 amino acids. The CDR3 DNA follows: TGTGCCAGCAGAGGACTAGCAGACAATGAGCAGTTCTTC. Translation gives CASRGLADNEQFF.

Regarding this clone: The junction departs from the called germline gene at one end, perhaps through a read error. The sample holds other DNA sequences that translate to the same CDR3. V usage is TRBV19 and J usage is TRBJ1-5; D perhaps matches TRBD1 (6 bases). CDR3 length: 15 residues. Germline assignment: CDR1 LNHDA and CDR2 SQIVND (reference sequence). The CDR3 protein is CATATTRQAAQPQHF. DNA of the CDR3: TGCGCCACCGCCACAACCAGACAGGCAGCCCAGCCCCAGCATTTT.

CDR3 DNA: TGTGCCAGCAGCTCGAAGGCGGGGGTGCGAGAGACCCAGTACTTC. It encodes CASSSKAGVRETQYF. This chain uses TRBV7-3 with TRBJ2-5; TRBD2 agrees at 7 bases. V shed 4 bases and J 4 bases; nucleotides not matched to a gene: 9. Germline CDR1 reads SGHTA; CDR2 reads FQGTGA. CDR3 length: 15 amino acids.

This clone was observed a single time. The V and J genes are TRBV5-1 and TRBJ2-2, with D tentatively TRBD1 (5 bases). This CDR3 contains 15 residues. Trimming pared 0 bases from V and 3 bases from J, leaving 9 bases between. Germline V CDR1 and CDR2: SGHRS, YFSETQ. Here the CDR3 reads CASSLVLGDTGELFF. The CDR3 DNA reads as TGCGCCAGCAGCTTGGTGCTAGGGGACACCGGGGAGCTGTTTTTT.

The V call is TRBV5-1, the J call TRBJ1-5; 8 nucleotides agree with TRBD1. The junction had 5 bases not matched to a gene; V was cut back by 5 bases and J by 1 base. Per the germline V gene, CDR1 is SGHRS and CDR2 is YFSETQ. The length of the CDR3 is 15 residues. CDR3 region: CASRPGQASNQPQHF. CDR3 DNA sequence: TGCGCCAGCAGACCGGGACAGGCAAGCAATCAGCCCCAGCATTTT.

For this clone: Compared with germline, one end of the junction differs, possibly owing to a read error. This chain joins TRBV5-1 and TRBJ1-2; perhaps TRBD1 as D (6 bases). Germline V CDR1 and CDR2: SGHRS, YFSETQ. The CDR3 loop spans 14 amino acids. The CDR3 nucleotides read TGCGCCAGCAGCCCGGTTCGGGACAACTCGGACCCTTACTTC. This translates into CASSPVRDNSDPYF.

The rearrangement joins TRBV7-7 to TRBJ2-7; possibly TRBD2 for D (6 bases). V lost 7 bases to trimming and J lost 1 base, with 26 bases between them. The CDR3 runs 18 residues. Per germline, CDR1 SSHAT and CDR2 FNYEAQ (reference sequence). The CDR3 DNA is TGTGCCAGCACTTTATTGGGCCCCCGGGAGCTCGGATCCTACGAGCAGTACTTC. Translation: CASTLLGPRELGSYEQYF.

V usage is TRBV10-3 and J usage is TRBJ2-7, with 7 bases fitting TRBD1. The V gene end was trimmed by 8 bases and the J gene end by 6 bases; junction bases not matched to a gene: 10. Germline V gene sequence: CDR1 ENHRY, CDR2 SYGVKD. CDR3 length: 13 residues. Here the CDR3 reads CAIGGRGMGEQYF. CDR3 coding DNA: TGTGCCATCGGTGGCAGGGGGATGGGCGAGCAGTACTTC.

The chain has TRBV5-4 and TRBJ1-2; D is ambiguous. The V end lost 9 bases, the J end lost 2 bases, and 11 bases lay between the germline ends. The CDR3 spans 12 residues. CDR1 SGHNT and CDR2 YYREEE come from the germline V gene (reference sequence). CDR3 loop: CATVGGNYGYTF. As DNA, the CDR3 is TGTGCCACCGTGGGAGGGAACTATGGCTACACCTTC.

V usage is TRBV13 and J usage is TRBJ2-1, with TRBD2 matching 7 bases. This CDR3 contains 16 residues. The V segment lost 1 base and the J segment 4 bases; nucleotides outside the gene matches: 7. CDR1 is PRHDT and CDR2 is FYEKMQ in the germline V gene (reference sequence). CDR3 loop: CASSLAGGSSYNEQFF. CDR3 sequence (DNA): TGTGCCAGCAGCTTAGCGGGCGGGAGTTCTTACAATGAGCAGTTCTTC.

This clone was observed a single time. The chain employs TRBV18 and TRBJ2-1; D is possibly TRBD2 (6 bases). The CDR3 consists of 14 residues. Trimming left V 3 bases short and J 7 bases short, with 13 bases between. Looked up from germline, CDR1 is KGHSH and CDR2 is LQKENI. Written as DNA, the CDR3 is TGTGCCAGCTCACCGATAAGAGGAGGGAATGAGCAGTTCTTC. Its protein is CASSPIRGGNEQFF.

This chain joins TRBV7-2 and TRBJ1-2; 8 bases are a match to TRBD1. The CDR3 has 15 amino acids. CDR1 is SGHTA, CDR2 FQGNSA, per germline. Losses at the gene ends were 4 bases for V and 6 bases for J; bases not matched to a gene: 10. The CDR3 coding sequence is TGTGCCAGCAGCTCACAGGGGGGAAACAGGGATGGCTACACCTTC. This encodes CASSSQGGNRDGYTF. Full variable domain (outside the CDR3, taken from reference TRBV7-2 and TRBJ1-2): GAGVSQSPSNKVTEKGKDVELRCDPISGHTALYWYRQSLGQGLEFLIYFQGNSAPDKSGLPSDRFSAERTGGSVSTLTIQRTQQEDSAVYLCASSSQGGNRDGYTFGSGTRLTVV.

The sample holds a few counts of this clone. V usage is TRBV5-8 and J usage is TRBJ1-4, with TRBD1 matching 8 bases. Trimming cost V 3 bases and J 4 bases; bases outside gene matches: 5. CDR1 is SGHTS, CDR2 YDEGEE, per germline. The CDR3 is made up of 15 amino acids. The CDR3 reads CASSWGRGRNEKLFF. The CDR3 DNA reads TGTGCCAGCAGCTGGGGCAGGGGGCGTAATGAAAAACTGTTTTTT.

The V call is TRBV6-7, the J call TRBJ1-1; weak D call: TRBD1 (6 bases). TRBV6-7 has ORF status, its function being uncertain. The CDR3 extends over 13 amino acids. Deletions cut 2 bases from V and 6 bases from J, with 10 bases between. The chain's CDR3 is CASSYAGASEAFF. The CDR3 DNA sequence: TGTGCCAGCAGTTACGCGGGGGCGTCTGAAGCTTTCTTT.

CDR3 in amino acids: CASSPGRNNEQFF. The CDR3, as DNA: TGTGCCAGCAGCCCGGGACGGAACAATGAGCAGTTCTTC. The V and J genes are TRBV7-2 and TRBJ2-1; possibly TRBD1 or TRBD2 for D (5 bases each). Germline lookup yields CDR1 SGHTA and CDR2 FQGNSA. This CDR3 comprises 13 residues. The V end was cut by 5 bases, the J end by 5 bases, with 10 bases between.

The chain couples TRBV11-3 to TRBJ2-2; tentatively, D is TRBD2 (5 bases). V was cut by 6 bases and J by 3 bases, with 11 bases left in between. The CDR3 has 14 residues. Germline V gene sequence: CDR1 SGHNT, CDR2 YENEEA. DNA for the CDR3: TGTGCCAGCAGTCCCATGAGGGACACCGGGGAGCTGTTTTTT. It encodes CASSPMRDTGELFF.

With respect to this clone: Other DNA variants within this sample encode the same CDR3. The CDR3 nucleotides read TGTGCCAGTAGTGTCTTGGGCTCCTACGAGCAGTACTTC. It codes for CASSVLGSYEQYF. The chain combines TRBV19 with TRBJ2-7; D is unclear. This CDR3 has 13 amino acids. Trimming took off 5 bases at V and 0 bases at J, with 8 bases between the two ends. CDR1 is LNHDA and CDR2 is SQIVND in the germline V gene (reference sequence).

The chain uses TRBV2 and TRBJ2-5, with D uncertain. CDR3 length: 15 amino acids. V was clipped by 1 base and J by 2 bases, with 11 bases between them. Per germline, CDR1 SNHLY and CDR2 FYNNEI. This chain's CDR3 is CASSEGSTAQETQYF. The DNA for the CDR3 is TGTGCCAGCAGTGAAGGATCCACGGCTCAAGAGACCCAGTACTTC.

This rearrangement joins TRBV18 to TRBJ1-5, with D hard to call. V was pared by 5 bases and J by 0 bases, with 17 bases between. Germline CDR1 is KGHSH and CDR2 is LQKENI. The CDR3 loop spans 17 amino acids. The CDR3 sequence is CASSFAPLTDSNQPQHF. The CDR3 DNA reads TGTGCCAGCTCATTTGCCCCCCTAACAGATAGCAATCAGCCCCAGCATTTT.

The V gene is TRBV10-3, the J gene TRBJ2-7; D remains ambiguous. V lost 0 bases, J lost 1 base, and 16 bases lay in between. This CDR3 has 17 residues. Looked up from germline, CDR1 is ENHRY and CDR2 is SYGVKD. CDR3 in amino acids: CAISESKGPGPSYEQYF. Here the CDR3 DNA reads TGTGCCATCAGTGAGTCGAAGGGCCCGGGCCCATCCTACGAGCAGTACTTC.

J is TRBJ2-7 and V is TRBV5-6, with 9 positions matching TRBD1. The CDR3 spans 16 residues. V gave up 0 bases and J gave up 7 bases; unmatched junction bases: 11. Germline V gives CDR1 SGHDT, CDR2 YYEEEE. CDR3 region: CASSLAGTGLAWEQYF. Written as DNA, the CDR3 is TGTGCCAGCAGCTTGGCCGGGACAGGGTTGGCCTGGGAGCAGTACTTC.

The CDR3 DNA follows: TGTGCCAGCAGCCAAAGGGCCTACTATGGCTACACCTTC. Translation gives CASSQRAYYGYTF. The rearrangement links TRBV4-2 to TRBJ1-2; D ambiguous. The length of the CDR3 is 13 residues. The germline gives CDR1 LGHNA, CDR2 YNFKEQ. The V gene lost 2 bases and the J gene lost 3 bases, with 7 bases spanning the gap.

The J gene is TRBJ2-3, the V gene TRBV13; 11 bases map to TRBD2. Per germline, CDR1 PRHDT and CDR2 FYEKMQ (reference sequence). Trimming removed 1 base from V and 0 bases from J; junction bases left unmatched: 9. This CDR3 region has 19 residues. CDR3 sequence: CASSLALAGGYSSTDTQYF. The CDR3 bases are TGTGCCAGCAGCTTAGCCTTAGCGGGGGGGTACTCCAGCACAGATACGCAGTATTTT.

The rearrangement uses TRBV7-6 and TRBJ2-7, with D maybe TRBD2 (6 bases). Germline V CDR1 and CDR2: SGHVS, FNYEAQ. Between the trimmed V and J ends, which lost 4 bases and 0 bases, there was a span of 16 bases. The CDR3 is 16 residues long. For the CDR3, the DNA is TGTGCCAGCAGCTCCAGAAGTGGGACTCTCTCCTACGAGCAGTACTTC. It specifies CASSSRSGTLSYEQYF.

The J gene is TRBJ1-1, the V gene TRBV9; D not certain. The CDR3 is 13 amino acids. Trimming took off 4 bases at V and 13 bases at J, with 20 bases between the two ends. Germline loops: CDR1 SGDLS, CDR2 YYNGEE. CDR3 DNA sequence: TGTGCCAGCAGCCCTCCCTCCCCTGGGCAGGATTTCTTT. Translation: CASSPPSPGQDFF.

The V and J genes are TRBV7-6 and TRBJ1-1; D is undetermined. Trimming cost V 4 bases and J 4 bases, with 7 bases left between them. CDR1 is SGHVS, CDR2 FNYEAQ, per germline. The CDR3 loop spans 12 amino acids. The CDR3 is CASSSISTEAFF. CDR3 nucleotides: TGTGCCAGCAGCTCTATCAGCACTGAAGCTTTCTTT.

The genes are TRBV7-2 and TRBJ1-1; D unresolved. CDR3 length: 14 amino acids. Germline V CDR1 and CDR2: SGHTA, FQGNSA. The V and J ends lost 1 base and 1 base respectively, with 7 bases between them. The chain's CDR3 is CASSLGLPNTEAFF. In nucleotides, the CDR3 is TGTGCCAGCAGCTTAGGACTGCCGAACACTGAAGCTTTCTTT.

The chain links TRBV11-2 to TRBJ2-1; 12 positions agree with TRBD2. The junction had 6 bases not matched to a gene; V was cut back by 0 bases and J by 9 bases. The germline CDR1 and CDR2 sequences are SGHAT and FQNNGV. There are 16 residues in the CDR3. The CDR3, as DNA: TGTGCCAGCAGCTTAGATGGGCTAGCGGGGGGGCTTGAGCAGTTCTTC. The encoded protein is CASSLDGLAGGLEQFF.